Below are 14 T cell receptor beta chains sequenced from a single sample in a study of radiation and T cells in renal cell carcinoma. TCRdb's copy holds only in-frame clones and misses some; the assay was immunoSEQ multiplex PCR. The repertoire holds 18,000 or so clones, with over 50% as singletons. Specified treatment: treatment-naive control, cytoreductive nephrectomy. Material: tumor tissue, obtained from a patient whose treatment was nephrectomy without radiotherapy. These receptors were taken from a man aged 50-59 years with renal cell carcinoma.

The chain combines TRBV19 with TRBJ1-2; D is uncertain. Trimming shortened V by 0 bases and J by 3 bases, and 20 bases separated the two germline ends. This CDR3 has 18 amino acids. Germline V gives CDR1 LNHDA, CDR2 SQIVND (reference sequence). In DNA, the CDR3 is TGTGCCAGTAGTATAGAAGGCCCTGGGGAGGGAGCACACTATGGCTACACCTTC. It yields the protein CASSIEGPGEGAHYGYTF.

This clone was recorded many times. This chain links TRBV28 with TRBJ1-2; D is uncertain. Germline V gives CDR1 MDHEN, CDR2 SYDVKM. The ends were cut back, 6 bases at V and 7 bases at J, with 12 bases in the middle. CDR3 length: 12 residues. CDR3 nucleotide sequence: TGTGCCAGCAGGCCCAATCTTGGTGGCTACACCTTC. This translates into CASRPNLGGYTF.

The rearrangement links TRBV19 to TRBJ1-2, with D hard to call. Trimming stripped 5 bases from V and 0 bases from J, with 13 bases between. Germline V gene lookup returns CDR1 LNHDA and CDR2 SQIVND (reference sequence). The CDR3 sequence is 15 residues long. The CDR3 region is CASSLRLSPNYGYTF. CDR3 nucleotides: TGTGCCAGTAGTCTAAGACTCAGTCCTAACTATGGCTACACCTTC.

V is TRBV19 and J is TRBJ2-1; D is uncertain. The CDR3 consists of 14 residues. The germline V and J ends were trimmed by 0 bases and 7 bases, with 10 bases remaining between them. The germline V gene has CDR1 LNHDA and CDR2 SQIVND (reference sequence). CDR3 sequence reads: CASSIDNLSNEQFF. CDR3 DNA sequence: TGTGCCAGTAGTATAGATAACCTGAGTAATGAGCAGTTCTTC.

Written as DNA, the CDR3 is TGTGCCAGCAGCTTAGGAACAGGGAGGACCCATGGCTACACCTTC. Its translation: CASSLGTGRTHGYTF. The chain uses TRBV7-2 and TRBJ1-2; tentative D call: TRBD1 (6 bases). The germline gives CDR1 SGHTA, CDR2 FQGNSA. The CDR3 is 15 amino acids. The V gene lost 1 base and the J gene lost 6 bases, with 15 bases spanning the gap.

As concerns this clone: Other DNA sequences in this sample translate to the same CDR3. CDR3 in DNA: TGTGCCACCAGCCGTACCGGACAGTTGAATGAAAAACTGTTTTTT. Translating it yields CATSRTGQLNEKLFF. This chain connects TRBV15 to TRBJ1-4; D may be TRBD1 (6 bases). The V and J ends lost 5 bases and 5 bases respectively, with 15 bases between them. The CDR3 is 15 amino acids. Germline CDR1 reads LNHNV; CDR2 reads YYDKDF (reference sequence).

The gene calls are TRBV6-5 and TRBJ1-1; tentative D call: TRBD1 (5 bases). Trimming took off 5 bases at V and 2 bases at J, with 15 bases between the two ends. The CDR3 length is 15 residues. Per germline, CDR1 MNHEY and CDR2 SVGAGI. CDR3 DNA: TGTGCCAGCAGTCCCAGACAGCTTATTAACACTGAAGCTTTCTTT. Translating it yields CASSPRQLINTEAFF.

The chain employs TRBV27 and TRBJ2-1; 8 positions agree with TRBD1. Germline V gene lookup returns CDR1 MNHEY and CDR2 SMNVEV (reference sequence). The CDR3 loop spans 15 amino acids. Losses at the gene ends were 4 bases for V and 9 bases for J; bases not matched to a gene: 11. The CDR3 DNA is TGTGCCAGCAGTTCCAAGACAGGGGTTGGTACTGAGCAGTTCTTC. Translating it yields CASSSKTGVGTEQFF.

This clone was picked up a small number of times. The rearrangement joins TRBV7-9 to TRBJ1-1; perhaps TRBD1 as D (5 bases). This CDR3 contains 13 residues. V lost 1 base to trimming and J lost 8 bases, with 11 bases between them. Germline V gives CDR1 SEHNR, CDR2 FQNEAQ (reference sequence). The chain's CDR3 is CASSLVQGTEAFF. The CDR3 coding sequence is TGTGCCAGCAGCTTAGTGCAGGGCACCGAAGCTTTCTTT.

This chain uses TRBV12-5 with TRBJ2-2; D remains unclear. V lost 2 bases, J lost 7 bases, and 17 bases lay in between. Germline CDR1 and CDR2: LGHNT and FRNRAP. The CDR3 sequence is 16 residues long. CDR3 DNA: TGTGCTAGTGGTTTGCCACTCCGGGCGTCTGGCGGGGAGCTGTTTTTT. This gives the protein CASGLPLRASGGELFF.

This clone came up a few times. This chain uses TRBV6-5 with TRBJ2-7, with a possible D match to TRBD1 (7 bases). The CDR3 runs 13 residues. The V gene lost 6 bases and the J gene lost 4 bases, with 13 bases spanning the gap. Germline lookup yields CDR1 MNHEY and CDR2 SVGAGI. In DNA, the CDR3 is TGTGCCAGCAGCCAGGGGGAGGATTACGAGCAGTACTTC. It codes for CASSQGEDYEQYF.

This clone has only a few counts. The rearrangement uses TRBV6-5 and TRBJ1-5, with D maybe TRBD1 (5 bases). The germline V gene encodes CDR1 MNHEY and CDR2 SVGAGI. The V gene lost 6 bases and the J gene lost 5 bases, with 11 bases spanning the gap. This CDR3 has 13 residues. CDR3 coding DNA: TGTGCCAGCAGAGGGGCCCGATATCAGCCCCAGCATTTT. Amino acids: CASRGARYQPQHF.

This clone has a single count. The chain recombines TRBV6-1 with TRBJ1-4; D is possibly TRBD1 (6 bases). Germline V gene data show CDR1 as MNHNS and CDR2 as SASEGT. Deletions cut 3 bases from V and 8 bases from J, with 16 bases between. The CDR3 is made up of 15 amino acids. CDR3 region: CASSDGQGIREKLFF. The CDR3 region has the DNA TGTGCCAGCAGTGATGGGCAGGGGATACGGGAAAAACTGTTTTTT.

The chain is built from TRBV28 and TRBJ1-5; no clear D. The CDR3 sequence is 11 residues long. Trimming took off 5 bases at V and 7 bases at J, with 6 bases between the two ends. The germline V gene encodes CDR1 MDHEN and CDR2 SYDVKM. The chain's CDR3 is CASSQEQPQHF. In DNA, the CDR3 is TGTGCCAGCAGTCAAGAACAGCCCCAGCATTTT.